Sequencing of this TCR beta chain was carried out in a study of blood T cell repertoires in COVID-19. The CDR3 has 13 amino acids. The V and J ends lost 5 bases and 4 bases, in that order; junction bases with no gene match: 3. Germline V lookup: CDR1 SGHTA, CDR2 FQGTGA. Measured with immunoSEQ multiplex PCR; TCRdb has only the in-frame clones, and not every one. Among 70,000 or so clones, 60% to 85% were seen once, and the ten largest hold 20% to 25%. The sequencing sample was made of peripheral blood. This chain connects TRBV7-3 to TRBJ1-2; 8 positions match TRBD1. This sequence was found in a man between 65 and 79 years old with acute or convalescent COVID-19. CDR3 protein: CASSPDRGYGYTF. The CDR3 DNA reads as TGTGCCAGCAGCCCTGACAGGGGCTATGGCTACACCTTC.